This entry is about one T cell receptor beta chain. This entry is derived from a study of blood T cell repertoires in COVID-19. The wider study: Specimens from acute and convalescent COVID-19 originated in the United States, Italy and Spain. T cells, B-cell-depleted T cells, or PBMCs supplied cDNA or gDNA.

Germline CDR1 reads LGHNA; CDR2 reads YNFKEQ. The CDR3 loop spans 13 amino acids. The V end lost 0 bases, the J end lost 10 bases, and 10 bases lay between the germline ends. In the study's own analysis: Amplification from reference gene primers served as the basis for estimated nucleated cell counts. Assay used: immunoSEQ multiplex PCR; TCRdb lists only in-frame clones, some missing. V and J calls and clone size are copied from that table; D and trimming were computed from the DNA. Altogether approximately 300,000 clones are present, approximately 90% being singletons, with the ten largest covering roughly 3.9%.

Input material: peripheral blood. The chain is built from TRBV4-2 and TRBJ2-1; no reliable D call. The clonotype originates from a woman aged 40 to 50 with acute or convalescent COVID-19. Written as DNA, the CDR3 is TGTGCCAGCAGCCAAGATCTTGTATCCGAGCAGTTCTTC. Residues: CASSQDLVSEQFF.